These 29 T cell receptor beta chains were all obtained from the same sample, sequenced in a study of radiation and T cells in renal cell carcinoma. Time point: blood 4 weeks post-SBRT, at nephrectomy. The treatment here: 15 Gy SBRT to primary tumor, nephrectomy 4 weeks later. Only in-frame clones appear in the TCRdb table, and some are missing; sequencing was by immunoSEQ multiplex PCR. The table shows about 78,000 clones, with around 89% occurring only once. Here the sequenced sample was blood, taken from a patient whose treatment included radiotherapy and nephrectomy. The receptors shown here come from a woman between 65 and 79 years old with renal cell carcinoma.

This chain connects TRBV21-1 to TRBJ1-1. TRBV21-1 is a documented pseudogene. This CDR3 has 11 residues. The CDR3 DNA sequence: TGTGCCAGCTCTCCCGGGCGTGAAGCTTTCTTT. Its protein is CASSPGREAFF.

The V and J genes are TRBV18 and TRBJ1-1; D unclear. Germline CDR1 and CDR2: KGHSH and LQKENI. Trimming pared 2 bases from V and 0 bases from J, leaving 10 bases between. The CDR3 has 15 amino acids. CDR3 region: CASSPARALNTEAFF. For the CDR3, the DNA is TGTGCCAGCTCACCAGCCCGGGCACTGAACACTGAAGCTTTCTTT.

The V call is TRBV7-9, the J call TRBJ2-5, with 7 bases that match TRBD2. V lost 5 bases, J lost 4 bases, and 7 bases stayed unmatched. This CDR3 has 14 residues. The germline gives CDR1 SEHNR, CDR2 FQNEAQ (reference sequence). The DNA for the CDR3 is TGTGCCAGCAGCCTCACCGGGACTACAGAGACCCAGTACTTC. The encoded protein is CASSLTGTTETQYF.

The CDR3 DNA reads TGTGCCAGCAGCCAAGATACACAGGGGCTTGGCTACACCTTC. Its protein is CASSQDTQGLGYTF. The V call is TRBV4-2, the J call TRBJ1-2; TRBD1 matches at 7 bases. CDR1 and CDR2 (germline): LGHNA, YNFKEQ. Unmatched junction bases numbered 5, after V lost 0 bases and J lost 7 bases. The CDR3 contains 14 residues.

The V gene is TRBV6-6, the J gene TRBJ1-1; D is uncertain. Germline V gene data show CDR1 as MNHNY and CDR2 as SVGAGI (reference sequence). Trimming took 6 bases from V and 1 from J, leaving 6 bases between them. The CDR3 sequence is 12 residues long. CDR3 DNA sequence: TGTGCCAGCAGCCGAGAGAACACTGAAGCTTTCTTT. It encodes CASSRENTEAFF.

The V and J genes are TRBV6-5 and TRBJ1-5, with a tentative D call TRBD1 (6 bases). This CDR3 region has 15 residues. CDR1 is MNHEY, CDR2 SVGAGI, per germline. The V and J ends lost 9 bases and 6 bases respectively, with 21 bases between them. This CDR3 is CASRPGRGGRQPQHF. Written as DNA, the CDR3 is TGTGCCAGTAGACCCGGCAGGGGAGGACGTCAGCCCCAGCATTTT.

The rearrangement joins TRBV5-5 to TRBJ2-7; 11 bases are a match to TRBD1. CDR3 size: 16 residues. The V and J ends lost 5 bases and 5 bases, in that order; junction bases with no gene match: 12. Germline V gene sequence: CDR1 SGHKS, CDR2 YYEKEE (reference sequence). CDR3 amino acids: CASRRDSGQGGHEQYF. CDR3 sequence (DNA): TGTGCCAGCAGACGGGACTCGGGACAGGGGGGACACGAGCAGTACTTC.

The rearrangement joins TRBV5-1 to TRBJ2-3, with D perhaps matching TRBD2 (6 bases). The CDR3 length is 15 residues. Germline assignment: CDR1 SGHRS and CDR2 YFSETQ. Deletions cut 4 bases from V and 3 bases from J, with 15 bases between. CDR3 in DNA: TGCGCCAGCAGCGGCCAGACTAGTCTGACAGATACGCAGTATTTT. Its protein product is CASSGQTSLTDTQYF. Based on the CDR3 plus reference TRBV5-1 and TRBJ2-3, the full variable domain is KAGVTQTPRYLIKTRGQQVTLSCSPISGHRSVSWYQQTPGQGLQFLFEYFSETQRNKGNFPGRFSGRQFSNSRSEMNVSTLELGDSALYLCASSGQTSLTDTQYFGPGTRLTVL.

The chain combines TRBV4-3 with TRBJ2-4; 8 bases line up with TRBD1. Looked up from germline, CDR1 is LGHNA and CDR2 is YSLEER. The CDR3 totals 15 residues. The V segment lost 0 bases and the J segment 4 bases; nucleotides outside the gene matches: 2. CDR3 DNA: TGCGCCAGCAGCCAAGACAGGGGGCGAAAAAACATTCAGTACTTC. Residues: CASSQDRGRKNIQYF.

V and J are TRBV30 and TRBJ1-4; 9 bases align to TRBD1. The trim removed 4 bases at V and 8 bases at J, leaving 11 bases unmatched. In germline, CDR1 is GTSNPN, CDR2 SVGIG (reference sequence). The CDR3 extends over 15 amino acids. The CDR3 loop reads CAWMPWTGEGEKLFF. In DNA form, the CDR3 reads TGTGCCTGGATGCCCTGGACAGGGGAGGGGGAAAAACTGTTTTTT. Full variable domain (missing parts from reference TRBV30 and TRBJ1-4): SQTIHQWPATLVQPVGSPLSLECTVEGTSNPNLYWYRQAAGRGLQLLFYSVGIGQISSEVPQNLSASRPQDRQFILSSKKLLLSDSGFYLCAWMPWTGEGEKLFFGSGTQLSVL.

This rearrangement joins TRBV6-5 to TRBJ2-1; no firm D call. Trimming took off 4 bases at V and 0 bases at J, with 13 bases between the two ends. Germline V gene data show CDR1 as MNHEY and CDR2 as SVGAGI. The CDR3 loop spans 16 amino acids. The CDR3 DNA is TGTGCCAGCAGTTCCGGTGCCCGTGGCTCCTACAATGAGCAGTTCTTC. Protein: CASSSGARGSYNEQFF.

A single count supports this clone. The sample holds other DNA sequences that translate to the same CDR3. This chain connects TRBV30 to TRBJ1-2, with unresolved D. The CDR3 contains 11 residues. The V gene lost 3 bases and the J gene lost 0 bases, with 2 bases spanning the gap. Germline V gene sequence: CDR1 GTSNPN, CDR2 SVGIG (reference sequence). The CDR3 DNA follows: TGTGCCTGGAGCTCTAACTATGGCTACACCTTC. Encoded protein: CAWSSNYGYTF.

This clone has just a few counts. This chain connects TRBV6-5 to TRBJ1-1, with D perhaps TRBD1 (5 bases). The CDR3 consists of 12 residues. Germline V lookup: CDR1 MNHEY, CDR2 SVGAGI. Trimming removed 2 bases from V and 11 bases from J, with 12 bases in between. The CDR3 sequence is CASSYRGLDAFF. CDR3 sequence (DNA): TGTGCCAGCAGTTACAGGGGACTAGACGCTTTCTTT.

This clone appeared a single time. The chain employs TRBV6-1 and TRBJ1-2, with a weak D call TRBD1 (6 bases). The germline CDR1 and CDR2 sequences are MNHNS and SASEGT. The CDR3 totals 10 residues. V gave up 6 bases and J gave up 8 bases, with 7 bases separating them. CDR3 residues: CASSTGGYTF. The DNA for the CDR3 is TGTGCCAGCAGCACAGGGGGCTACACCTTC.

This clone was seen just once. This chain links TRBV6-1 with TRBJ2-5; a possible D gene is TRBD1 (6 bases). Trimming shortened V by 4 bases and J by 4 bases, and 10 bases separated the two germline ends. Germline V lookup: CDR1 MNHNS, CDR2 SASEGT. The CDR3 length is 13 residues. DNA for the CDR3: TGTGCCAGCAGTGGGGGGCTCGTAGAGACCCAGTACTTC. This encodes CASSGGLVETQYF.

This sequence joins TRBV7-3 and TRBJ2-7; D remains ambiguous. Between the trimmed V and J ends, which lost 3 bases and 0 bases, there was a span of 9 bases. The germline V gene has CDR1 SGHTA and CDR2 FQGTGA. This CDR3 contains 14 residues. The CDR3 DNA follows: TGTGCCAGCAGCTTCGGCGGAAGCTCCTACGAGCAGTACTTC. It specifies CASSFGGSSYEQYF. Supplemented by reference TRBV7-3 and TRBJ2-7, the full variable domain reads GAGVSQTPSNKVTEKGKYVELRCDPISGHTALYWYRQSLGQGPEFLIYFQGTGAADDSGLPNDRFFAVRPEGSVSTLKIQRTERGDSAVYLCASSFGGSSYEQYFGPGTRLTVT.

This sequence joins TRBV4-3 and TRBJ1-2; D is perhaps TRBD1 (5 bases). The germline gives CDR1 LGHNA, CDR2 YSLEER. This CDR3 has 15 amino acids. V was cut by 0 bases and J by 8 bases, with 16 bases left in between. CDR3 nucleotides: TGCGCCAGCAGCCAAGAAATGACAGCCTCGGGAGGCTACACCTTC. Translating it yields CASSQEMTASGGYTF.

This chain uses TRBV15 with TRBJ2-3, with 9 nucleotides matching TRBD2. V was pared by 0 bases and J by 6 bases, with 7 bases of the junction left unmatched. The CDR3 has 16 amino acids. Germline assignment: CDR1 LNHNV and CDR2 YYDKDF (reference sequence). CDR3: CATSRERAGGPDTQYF. The CDR3 coding sequence is TGTGCCACCAGCAGAGAGCGAGCGGGGGGCCCGGATACGCAGTATTTT.

Turning to this clone: The identical CDR3 is also encoded by other nucleotide sequences in the sample. The chain is built from TRBV11-3 and TRBJ2-3; D may be TRBD2 (6 bases). The germline gives CDR1 SGHNT, CDR2 YENEEA. The CDR3 is 13 amino acids. The V end lost 3 bases, the J end lost 4 bases, and 8 bases lay between the germline ends. In DNA form, the CDR3 reads TGTGCCAGCAGCTTGGGCGGGGCAGATACGCAGTATTTT. Residues: CASSLGGADTQYF. The variable domain in full, completed from reference TRBV11-3 and TRBJ2-3, reads EAGVVQSPRYKIIEKKQPVAFWCNPISGHNTLYWYLQNLGQGPELLIRYENEEAVDDSQLPKDRFSAERLKGVDSTLKIQPAELGDSAVYLCASSLGGADTQYFGPGTRLTVL.

This clone was counted a single time. J is TRBJ1-1 and V is TRBV5-4, with D possibly being TRBD1 (6 bases). Germline V gene sequence: CDR1 SGHNT, CDR2 YYREEE (reference sequence). V lost 0 bases to trimming and J lost 5 bases, with 14 bases between them. The CDR3 runs 15 residues. CDR3 bases: TGTGCCAGCAGCTTGGCCGGGGGGGCAGGAACTGAAGCTTTCTTT. Translation: CASSLAGGAGTEAFF.

This clone was detected a few times. CDR3 loop: CASRRDSRTETQYF. The DNA for the CDR3 is TGCGCCAGCAGAAGGGACAGCAGGACGGAGACCCAGTACTTC. This chain uses TRBV5-1 with TRBJ2-5, with 7 bases identical to TRBD1. This CDR3 is 14 amino acids long. J gave up 5 bases and V 5 bases, and 9 bases lay outside the gene matches. The V gene's germline CDR1 is SGHRS and CDR2 YFSETQ.

V usage is TRBV27 and J usage is TRBJ2-1; 7 positions agree with TRBD2. With V trimmed by 1 base and J by 5 bases, 5 bases remained unmatched. The CDR3 consists of 15 residues. Per germline, CDR1 MNHEY and CDR2 SMNVEV (reference sequence). In DNA, the CDR3 is TGTGCCAGCAGTTTATTAGCGGGCACCAACAATGAGCAGTTCTTC. Protein: CASSLLAGTNNEQFF.

The chain joins TRBV7-2 to TRBJ2-6; D gene uncertain. The V and J ends lost 5 bases and 1 base respectively, with 3 bases between them. CDR3 length: 13 residues. Germline V gives CDR1 SGHTA, CDR2 FQGNSA. CDR3 residues: CASSISGANVLTF. CDR3 coding DNA: TGTGCCAGCAGCATATCTGGGGCCAACGTCCTGACTTTC. Filled out from reference TRBV7-2 and TRBJ2-6, the complete variable domain reads GAGVSQSPSNKVTEKGKDVELRCDPISGHTALYWYRQSLGQGLEFLIYFQGNSAPDKSGLPSDRFSAERTGGSVSTLTIQRTQQEDSAVYLCASSISGANVLTFGAGSRLTVL.

The V call is TRBV7-9, the J call TRBJ2-3, with D uncertain. The germline V gene has CDR1 SEHNR and CDR2 FQNEAQ (reference sequence). V lost 2 bases and J lost 5, with 17 bases in between. The CDR3 totals 16 residues. Here the CDR3 reads CASSLHLGLGGDTQYF. Written as DNA, the CDR3 is TGTGCCAGCAGCTTACATTTAGGTTTGGGTGGAGATACGCAGTATTTT.

V is TRBV4-2 and J is TRBJ2-3; 14 bases are shared with TRBD2. The CDR3 consists of 19 residues. Germline V CDR1 and CDR2: LGHNA, YNFKEQ. V gave up 1 base and J gave up 2 bases; unmatched junction bases: 8. The CDR3 region is CASSQVSGTSGGHTDTQYF. The CDR3 DNA is TGTGCCAGCAGCCAAGTTTCCGGGACTAGCGGGGGCCACACAGATACGCAGTATTTT.

This clone occurred once. The chain uses TRBV7-9 and TRBJ2-7; possible D gene TRBD1, 6 bases. Germline CDR1 and CDR2: SEHNR and FQNEAQ (reference sequence). V was trimmed by 3 bases and J by 1 base, leaving 7 bases between them. This CDR3 comprises 13 residues. This CDR3 reads CASSLGASYEQYF. The CDR3 DNA is TGTGCCAGCAGCTTGGGGGCATCCTACGAGCAGTACTTC.

Here the CDR3 DNA reads TGTGCCAGCAGCTCGGGAACGACAGGGGGCGGCTACACCTTC. Amino acid sequence: CASSSGTTGGGYTF. The chain is built from TRBV7-2 and TRBJ1-2; TRBD1 matches 10 bases. This CDR3 spans 14 amino acids. J gave up 8 bases and V 4 bases, and 7 bases lay outside the gene matches. Germline-derived CDR1 and CDR2 are SGHTA and FQGNSA.

V and J are TRBV23-1 and TRBJ2-5; possibly TRBD2 for D (5 bases). TRBV23-1 is an ORF, and what it does is uncertain. The CDR3 runs 15 residues. Trimming shortened V by 0 bases and J by 5 bases, and 13 bases separated the two germline ends. CDR3 coding DNA: TGCGCCAGCAGTCAATCTGCGGGCCTGGGGGAGACCCAGTACTTC. It is translated as CASSQSAGLGETQYF.

This clone was seen a single time. The chain links TRBV7-2 to TRBJ2-1, with 15 bases matching TRBD2. CDR1 and CDR2 from the germline V gene are SGHTA and FQGNSA. Trimming cost V 5 bases and J 9 bases; bases outside gene matches: 5. CDR3 length: 15 amino acids. CDR3 protein: CASSRTSGGAIEQFF. DNA of the CDR3: TGTGCCAGCAGCCGGACTAGCGGGGGGGCTATTGAGCAGTTCTTC.